This entry features one TCR beta chain sequence. Antigen: not known. These data belong to a study of CD8 T cells in ankylosing spondylitis. Quantitative 5'-RACE with molecular barcodes produced the TCR beta libraries. TCRdb processed the 5' RACE reads anew with MiXCR; each CDR3 protein has one entry. The sample has roughly 160,000 distinct CDR3 sequences; 9.5% to 13% are singletons. From germline, CDR1 is SGHRS and CDR2 YFSETQ. The CDR3 loop spans 16 amino acids. The ends lost 3 bases at V and 9 bases at J; junction bases unmatched: 10. Study observations and caveats: Clones linked to disease, bearing a CD8+ phenotype, were relatively rare in peripheral blood. Reports say disease-linked clones showed up significantly more in matched ankylosing spondylitis synovial fluid. One TCR beta motif, made up of roughly 8 highly homologous variants, appeared characteristic of ankylosing spondylitis blood.

This receptor was taken from a male donor with ankylosing spondylitis or in good health (not recorded which). Material: blood, either unsorted or a sorted T cell fraction (not recorded which). The gene calls are TRBV5-1 and TRBJ2-1, with 12 bases matching TRBD2. In DNA form, the CDR3 reads TGCGCCAGCAGCTCTACCCGGACTAGCGGGGAGGGTGAGCAGTTCTTC. Translated, it gives CASSSTRTSGEGEQFF. Using reference TRBV5-1 and TRBJ2-1 for the parts outside the CDR3, the full variable domain is KAGVTQTPRYLIKTRGQQVTLSCSPISGHRSVSWYQQTPGQGLQFLFEYFSETQRNKGNFPGRFSGRQFSNSRSEMNVSTLELGDSALYLCASSSTRTSGEGEQFFGPGTRLTVL.